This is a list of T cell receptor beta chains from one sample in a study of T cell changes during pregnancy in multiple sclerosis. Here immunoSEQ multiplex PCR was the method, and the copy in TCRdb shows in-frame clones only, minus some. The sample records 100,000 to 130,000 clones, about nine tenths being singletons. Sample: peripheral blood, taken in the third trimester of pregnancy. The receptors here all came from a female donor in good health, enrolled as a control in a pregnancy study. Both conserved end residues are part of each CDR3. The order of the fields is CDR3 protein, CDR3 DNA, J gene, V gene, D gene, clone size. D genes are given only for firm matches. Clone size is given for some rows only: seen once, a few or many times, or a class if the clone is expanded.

CDR3: CASSLAPGFYEQYF; DNA: TGTGCCAGCAGCTTAGCGCCAGGATTCTACGAGCAGTACTTC; J: TRBJ2-7; V: TRBV7-2; D: .; size: once
CDR3: CASSDPGAGGEQYF; DNA: TGCGCCAGCAGCGACCCCGGGGCAGGGGGAGAGCAGTACTTC; J: TRBJ2-7; V: TRBV5-1; D: TRBD1; size: .
CDR3: CASSYGQGADNEQFF; DNA: TGTGCCAGCAGCTACGGACAGGGGGCTGACAATGAGCAGTTCTTC; J: TRBJ2-1; V: TRBV11-2; D: TRBD1; size: .
CDR3: CASSLAQGRGYTF; DNA: TGTGCCAGCAGCTTAGCCCAGGGCCGAGGCTACACCTTC; J: TRBJ1-2; V: TRBV11-3; D: .; size: .
CDR3: CAISGLAGAYEQYF; DNA: TGTGCCATCAGTGGACTAGCGGGGGCCTACGAGCAGTACTTC; J: TRBJ2-7; V: TRBV10-3; D: TRBD2; size: .
CDR3: CASSLSTGDSADTQYF; DNA: TGCGCCAGCAGCTTGTCGACAGGGGACTCGGCAGATACGCAGTATTTT; J: TRBJ2-3; V: TRBV5-1; D: TRBD1; size: .
CDR3: CASARGGQLNTEAFF; DNA: TGTGCTAGTGCTCGCGGAGGACAGTTGAACACTGAAGCTTTCTTT; J: TRBJ1-1; V: TRBV12-5; D: .; size: .
CDR3: CASSVATGSNSPLHF; DNA: TGTGCCAGCAGCGTAGCTACAGGGTCCAATTCACCCCTCCACTTT; J: TRBJ1-6; V: TRBV9; D: .; size: .
CDR3: CASSVETGVGEKLFF; DNA: TGTGCCAGCAGTGTTGAGACAGGGGTAGGTGAAAAACTGTTTTTT; J: TRBJ1-4; V: TRBV25-1; D: TRBD1; size: .
CDR3: CAWSVWDREETQYF; DNA: TGTGCCTGGAGTGTATGGGACAGGGAGGAGACCCAGTACTTC; J: TRBJ2-5; V: TRBV30; D: TRBD1; size: .
CDR3: CASSPWAMNTEAFF; DNA: TGTGCCAGCAGCCCCTGGGCGATGAACACTGAAGCTTTCTTT; J: TRBJ1-1; V: TRBV11-2; D: .; size: .
CDR3: CASSPETGGLEKLFF; DNA: TGTGCCAGCAGCCCGGAGACGGGGGGTTTGGAAAAACTGTTTTTT; J: TRBJ1-4; V: TRBV9; D: .; size: .
CDR3: CAWLGGSEQYF; DNA: TGTGCCTGGCTCGGGGGGTCCGAGCAGTACTTC; J: TRBJ2-7; V: TRBV30; D: TRBD2; size: .
CDR3: CASSVGAGGFYEQYF; DNA: TGTGCCAGCAGCGTAGGGGCAGGGGGCTTCTACGAGCAGTACTTC; J: TRBJ2-7; V: TRBV9; D: TRBD1; size: once
CDR3: CASSFRGAGHEQFF; DNA: TGTGCCAGCAGTTTCCGGGGGGCGGGTCATGAGCAGTTCTTC; J: TRBJ2-1; V: TRBV27; D: .; size: once
CDR3: CAWSLGGTSGFEQFF; DNA: TGTGCCTGGAGCCTGGGGGGGACTAGCGGGTTCGAGCAGTTCTTC; J: TRBJ2-1; V: TRBV30; D: TRBD2; size: .
CDR3: CASNSGGAYEQFF; DNA: TGTGCCAGCAACAGCGGGGGGGCCTATGAGCAGTTCTTC; J: TRBJ2-1; V: TRBV2; D: TRBD2; size: once
CDR3: CSVAGTEHNEQFF; DNA: TGCAGCGTAGCCGGGACAGAGCACAATGAGCAGTTCTTC; J: TRBJ2-1; V: TRBV29-1; D: TRBD1; size: once
CDR3: CASSFQEGQFF; DNA: TGTGCCAGCAGTTTTCAGGAGGGGCAGTTCTTC; J: TRBJ2-1; V: TRBV6-5; D: .; size: .
CDR3: CASSPLGQGNQPQHF; DNA: TGCGCCAGCAGCCCCCTGGGACAGGGGAACCAGCCCCAGCATTTT; J: TRBJ1-5; V: TRBV4-1; D: TRBD1; size: few
CDR3: CASSYSTGGTEAFF; DNA: TGTGCCAGCAGTTACTCGACAGGGGGCACTGAAGCTTTCTTT; J: TRBJ1-1; V: TRBV6-5; D: TRBD1; size: .
CDR3: CASSLEVVVSYNEQFF; DNA: TGTGCCAGCAGCTTAGAAGTAGTCGTGTCCTACAATGAGCAGTTCTTC; J: TRBJ2-1; V: TRBV7-2; D: .; size: .
CDR3: CASSIGTGIGTEAFF; DNA: TGTGCCAGTAGTATAGGGACAGGGATTGGCACTGAAGCTTTCTTT; J: TRBJ1-1; V: TRBV19; D: TRBD1; size: .
CDR3: CASSSRTDEQYF; DNA: TGTGCCAGCAGCTCCCGGACAGACGAGCAGTACTTC; J: TRBJ2-7; V: TRBV7-3; D: .; size: .
CDR3: CASQKGDGYGYTF; DNA: TGTGCCAGCCAAAAGGGGGATGGCTATGGCTACACCTTC; J: TRBJ1-2; V: TRBV19; D: .; size: once
CDR3: CASSQGQPYGYTF; DNA: TGTGCCAGCAGCCAAGGACAGCCCTATGGCTACACCTTC; J: TRBJ1-2; V: TRBV7-9; D: .; size: .
CDR3: CAISGSGTSTDTQYF; DNA: TGTGCCATCAGTGGCTCCGGGACTAGCACAGATACGCAGTATTTT; J: TRBJ2-3; V: TRBV10-3; D: .; size: .
CDR3: CASSLGYGSSYEQYF; DNA: TGTGCTAGCAGCTTAGGGTACGGGAGTTCCTACGAGCAGTACTTC; J: TRBJ2-7; V: TRBV7-7; D: .; size: .
CDR3: CASSQVFPSSTDTQYF; DNA: TGCGCCAGCAGCCAAGTCTTCCCGAGTAGCACAGATACGCAGTATTTT; J: TRBJ2-3; V: TRBV4-1; D: .; size: once
CDR3: CSVVRGLYVEQYF; DNA: TGCAGCGTTGTGCGCGGGCTCTACGTCGAGCAGTACTTC; J: TRBJ2-7; V: TRBV29-1; D: .; size: .
CDR3: CASSLLVDYEQYF; DNA: TGTGCCAGCAGTTTATTGGTAGACTACGAGCAGTACTTC; J: TRBJ2-7; V: TRBV27; D: .; size: once
CDR3: CASSTDRGVLTDTQYF; DNA: TGTGCCAGTAGTACCGACAGGGGGGTTTTAACAGATACGCAGTATTTT; J: TRBJ2-3; V: TRBV19; D: TRBD1; size: .
CDR3: CASSLTGGGDYNEQFF; DNA: TGTGCCAGCAGCTTAACCGGCGGGGGAGACTACAATGAGCAGTTCTTC; J: TRBJ2-1; V: TRBV7-3; D: TRBD2; size: .
CDR3: CASSQQGNTGELFF; DNA: TGCGCCAGCAGCCAGCAGGGAAACACCGGGGAGCTGTTTTTT; J: TRBJ2-2; V: TRBV4-1; D: .; size: .
CDR3: CASTGRQGFSYEQYF; DNA: TGTGCCAGCACTGGTAGGCAGGGGTTCTCCTACGAGCAGTACTTC; J: TRBJ2-7; V: TRBV6-1; D: .; size: .
CDR3: CASRTLAGAQMLSYNEQFF; DNA: TGTGCCAGCAGGACACTAGCGGGGGCCCAAATGCTCTCCTACAATGAGCAGTTCTTC; J: TRBJ2-1; V: TRBV7-9; D: TRBD2; size: .
CDR3: CASSLEGVYGYTF; DNA: TGTGCCAGCAGCTTAGAAGGGGTCTATGGCTACACCTTC; J: TRBJ1-2; V: TRBV7-2; D: .; size: .
CDR3: CASSTQGFPGQPQHF; DNA: TGTGCCAGCAGCACACAGGGTTTCCCAGGTCAGCCCCAGCATTTT; J: TRBJ1-5; V: TRBV6-1; D: .; size: once
CDR3: CASSPQASMADTQYF; DNA: TGCGCCAGCAGCCCCCAGGCCTCAATGGCAGATACGCAGTATTTT; J: TRBJ2-3; V: TRBV4-1; D: .; size: .
CDR3: CASSPGEEQYF; DNA: TGTGCCAGCAGCCCAGGGGAGGAGCAGTACTTC; J: TRBJ2-7; V: TRBV7-9; D: .; size: .
CDR3: CASSPRGGQGSYNEQFF; DNA: TGCGCCAGCAGCCCACGAGGGGGACAGGGGTCCTACAATGAGCAGTTCTTC; J: TRBJ2-1; V: TRBV4-3; D: TRBD1; size: .
CDR3: CASSFGGGAYEQYF; DNA: TGTGCCAGCAGCTTTGGCGGGGGGGCCTACGAGCAGTACTTC; J: TRBJ2-7; V: TRBV5-6; D: TRBD2; size: .
CDR3: CASSPTGDYEQYF; DNA: TGCGCCAGCAGCCCCACAGGTGACTACGAGCAGTACTTC; J: TRBJ2-7; V: TRBV5-1; D: .; size: .
CDR3: CASSRDRAYEQYF; DNA: TGTGCCAGCAGTCGGGACAGGGCCTACGAGCAGTACTTC; J: TRBJ2-7; V: TRBV6-1; D: TRBD1; size: .
CDR3: CASSYLLDSYNEQFF; DNA: TGTGCCAGCAGCTACCTCCTGGACAGTTACAATGAGCAGTTCTTC; J: TRBJ2-1; V: TRBV7-9; D: .; size: .
CDR3: CSISRSGSGNTIYF; DNA: TGCAGCATATCCCGATCGGGCTCTGGAAACACCATATATTTT; J: TRBJ1-3; V: TRBV29-1; D: .; size: .
CDR3: CASSALTSGGRYEQYF; DNA: TGTGCCAGCAGCGCACTGACTAGCGGGGGGAGGTACGAGCAGTACTTC; J: TRBJ2-7; V: TRBV9; D: TRBD2; size: .
CDR3: CASTLQPNTEAFF; DNA: TGTGCCAGCACTTTACAGCCGAACACTGAAGCTTTCTTT; J: TRBJ1-1; V: TRBV2; D: .; size: .
CDR3: CASSLVAGATGELFF; DNA: TGTGCCAGCAGCTTAGTAGCGGGGGCCACCGGGGAGCTGTTTTTT; J: TRBJ2-2; V: TRBV11-2; D: TRBD2; size: once
CDR3: CASSLENRGYGYTF; DNA: TGTGCCAGCAGCTTAGAGAACAGGGGGTATGGCTACACCTTC; J: TRBJ1-2; V: TRBV7-9; D: TRBD1; size: .
CDR3: CASSYDRGRNEQFF; DNA: TGTGCCAGCAGTTACGACAGGGGGCGCAATGAGCAGTTCTTC; J: TRBJ2-1; V: TRBV6-5; D: TRBD1; size: .
CDR3: CASSSGTGVNTIYF; DNA: TGTGCCAGCAGCTCCGGGACAGGGGTGAACACCATATATTTT; J: TRBJ1-3; V: TRBV7-2; D: TRBD1; size: once